This T cell receptor (beta chain) was recovered during a study of CD8+ T cells in alopecia areata. Described treatment: oral pan-JAK inhibitor, 5-10 mg twice daily. Peripheral blood samples and lesional scalp punch biopsies were obtained from alopecia areata patients. Germline assignment: CDR1 GTSNPN and CDR2 SVGIG (reference sequence). The CDR3 has 16 residues. V was trimmed by 5 bases and J by 4 bases, leaving 23 bases between them. Reverse transcription of extracted RNA yielded cDNA, which provided the sequencing template. TCRdb's copy holds only in-frame clones and misses some; the assay was immunoSEQ multiplex PCR. The sample has about 210,000 clones, more than 45% seen once.

The sequence was collected from a human donor with alopecia areata. This chain uses TRBV30 with TRBJ1-2; D perhaps matches TRBD1 (6 bases). Sample: CD4+ T cells sorted from blood, taken at week 4, from a patient treated with tofacitinib. In DNA form, the CDR3 reads TGTGCCTGGGCAAGGGACATCCGACACTCTACCTATGGCTACACCTTC. This sequence encodes CAWARDIRHSTYGYTF.